This TCR beta chain was obtained from a study of blood T cell repertoires in COVID-19. Profiling relied on immunoSEQ multiplex PCR, and the TCRdb table lists in-frame clones only, not all of them. This table has about 200,000 clones, 80% to 95% appearing once. This CDR3 region has 15 residues. J was trimmed by 8 bases and V by 3 bases; bases with no gene match: 11. Germline assignment: CDR1 SGHAT and CDR2 FQNNGV. The TCR was taken from a man aged 45 to 65 with acute or convalescent COVID-19. Sequencing was done on a sample of peripheral blood. The chain is built from TRBV11-2 and TRBJ2-7; TRBD1 matches 9 bases. CDR3 DNA: TGTGCCAGCAGCTTGAATCCGGGACAGGGCCGACAGCAGTACGTC. Translated: CASSLNPGQGRQQYV.